This T cell receptor (beta chain) came from a study of blood T cells in healthy people across ages. PCR was performed a second time for 7 to 11 cycles using a sample-barcoded 5' primer and a J-beta primer mix. Each cDNA molecule was tagged by a template-switch adaptor with 12 random nucleotides. A single record per CDR3 protein comes from TCRdb applying MiXCR to the 5' RACE reads. The sample lists about 780,000 distinct CDR3 sequences; approximately 59% were seen once. V was trimmed by 7 bases and J by 1 base, leaving 13 bases between them. The CDR3 sequence is 13 residues long. The germline V gene has CDR1 SQVTM and CDR2 ANQGSEA. Study results and limitations: Changes seen in expanded clonotypes were possibly confounded by donor CMV status left unknown. Both naive CD4+ cell counts and diversity were greater in long-lived donors than in aged donors.

This clonotype was seen once. Its specificity is unknown. Extracted total RNA amounted to at least 5.5 micrograms for each sample. The chain links TRBV29-1 to TRBJ2-5, with D possibly matching TRBD2 (5 bases). The source material was blood. This receptor was obtained from a man aged 25 to 40 in good health. The CDR3 nucleotides read TGCAGCGGAGCTATAGCGTTCCAAGAGACCCAGTACTTC. This gives the protein CSGAIAFQETQYF.